Following are 19 T cell receptor beta chains from one sample sequenced in a study of blood T cell repertoires in COVID-19. Measured with immunoSEQ multiplex PCR; TCRdb has only the in-frame clones, and not every one. The repertoire consists of hundreds of thousands of clones, with approximately 86% occurring once and the leading ten covering 1% to 1.5%. Material for sequencing was peripheral blood. These receptors came from a man aged 65-85 years with acute or convalescent COVID-19.

The chain is built from TRBV9 and TRBJ2-3; TRBD1 aligns across 9 bases. This CDR3 is 18 amino acids long. Germline V gene lookup returns CDR1 SGDLS and CDR2 YYNGEE. The V and J ends lost 4 bases and 2 bases, in that order; junction bases with no gene match: 14. For the CDR3, the DNA is TGTGCCAGCAGCCCTCAACCCCCGGGACAGGGTTCCACAGATACGCAGTATTTT. Its protein product is CASSPQPPGQGSTDTQYF.

This chain connects TRBV4-3 to TRBJ2-1, with 8 bases lining up with TRBD2. This CDR3 contains 15 residues. CDR1 is LGHNA and CDR2 is YSLEER in the germline V gene. With 4 bases clipped from V and 9 bases from J, the junction kept 11 bases outside the gene matches. The CDR3 loop is CASSLQAGEMGEQFF. The CDR3 DNA reads TGCGCCAGCAGCCTTCAAGCGGGAGAGATGGGTGAGCAGTTCTTC.

J is TRBJ2-3 and V is TRBV19, with 7 nucleotides matching TRBD1. CDR1 LNHDA and CDR2 SQIVND come from the germline V gene (reference sequence). The CDR3 is 15 residues long. The J segment lost 6 bases and the V segment lost 6 bases, leaving 12 bases of the junction unmatched. The CDR3 sequence: CASRTIYRGGDTQYF. The CDR3 bases are TGTGCCAGTAGGACGATCTACAGGGGCGGGGATACGCAGTATTTT.

The CDR3 sequence: CASSWDRQTQYF. CDR3 in DNA: TGTGCCAGCAGTTGGGACAGACAGACCCAGTACTTC. The rearrangement joins TRBV6-5 to TRBJ2-5; TRBD1 matches 7 bases. The CDR3 length is 12 residues. The germline V gene encodes CDR1 MNHEY and CDR2 SVGAGI. After removal of 4 bases from V and 6 bases from J, the junction contained 2 bases not matched to a gene.

The chain uses TRBV6-5 and TRBJ2-2, with D maybe TRBD1 (5 bases). This CDR3 has 15 amino acids. Looked up from germline, CDR1 is MNHEY and CDR2 is SVGAGI. Trimming removed 2 bases from V and 4 bases from J, with 11 bases in between. The CDR3 coding sequence is TGTGCCAGCAGTTACGGCAGGGTGGGCACCGGGGAGCTGTTTTTT. This gives the protein CASSYGRVGTGELFF.

The rearrangement links TRBV18 to TRBJ2-6; possible D gene TRBD2, 6 bases. The CDR3 extends over 16 amino acids. The V end lost 2 bases, the J end lost 1 base, and 9 bases lay between the germline ends. Germline lookup yields CDR1 KGHSH and CDR2 LQKENI. The CDR3 DNA reads as TGTGCCAGCTCACCAGCAGGGAGGTCTGGGGCCAACGTCCTGACTTTC. This translates into CASSPAGRSGANVLTF.

The CDR3 spells CASSQGGYGYTF. As DNA, the CDR3 is TGTGCCAGCAGCCAGGGGGGGTATGGCTACACCTTC. The chain has TRBV3-1 (or the pseudogene TRBV3-2) and TRBJ1-2, with D tentatively TRBD1 (5 bases). This CDR3 contains 12 residues. Trimming took 3 bases from V and 5 from J, leaving 7 bases between them. CDR1 is LGHDT, CDR2 YNNKEL, per germline (reference sequence).

The genes are TRBV12-3 or TRBV12-4 and TRBJ1-5; TRBD1 might be the D (5 bases). V shed 6 bases and J shed 8 bases, with 11 bases lying between them. This CDR3 comprises 12 residues. As DNA, the CDR3 is TGTGCCAGCAGGGGGCTCGGAAAGCCCCAGCATTTT. This sequence encodes CASRGLGKPQHF.

The chain joins TRBV7-9 to TRBJ2-1, with 7 nucleotides matching TRBD2. CDR3 size: 16 residues. CDR1 and CDR2 (germline): SEHNR, FQNEAQ (reference sequence). Trimming removed 0 bases from V and 5 bases from J; junction bases left unmatched: 7. The CDR3 protein is CASSLATGGTNNEQFF. CDR3 DNA: TGTGCCAGCAGCTTAGCGACGGGCGGGACTAACAATGAGCAGTTCTTC.

This chain connects TRBV7-8 to TRBJ2-1; 8 positions match TRBD2. Germline assignment: CDR1 SGHVS and CDR2 FQNEAQ. The trim removed 5 bases at V and 3 bases at J, leaving 21 bases unmatched. The CDR3 has 20 residues. The CDR3 protein is CASSPYFRTGGGTYYNEQFF. CDR3 DNA sequence: TGTGCCAGCAGCCCATATTTCAGGACCGGGGGGGGTACGTACTACAATGAGCAGTTCTTC.

V and J are TRBV20-1 and TRBJ2-7; D might be TRBD2 (6 bases). Germline V gives CDR1 DFQATT, CDR2 SNEGSKA (reference sequence). The CDR3 length is 14 residues. Between the trimmed V and J ends, which lost 3 bases and 2 bases, there was a span of 14 bases. The CDR3 loop reads CSASPLSGAYEQYF. In nucleotides, the CDR3 is TGCAGTGCTAGTCCGCTTAGCGGTGCCTACGAGCAGTACTTC.

The chain combines TRBV2 with TRBJ1-6, with D maybe TRBD1 (6 bases). The V end was cut by 1 base, the J end by 9 bases, with 10 bases between. The CDR3 has 14 amino acids. Per germline, CDR1 SNHLY and CDR2 FYNNEI. The CDR3 DNA reads as TGTGCCAGCAGTGAAGGGGGGCCAATTTCACCCCTCCACTTT. Translating it yields CASSEGGPISPLHF.

J is TRBJ1-1 and V is TRBV7-9; TRBD1 agrees at 8 bases. The length of the CDR3 is 14 residues. Trimming cost V 1 base and J 5 bases; bases outside gene matches: 3. CDR1 SEHNR and CDR2 FQNEAQ come from the germline V gene (reference sequence). CDR3 sequence: CASSLGTGSTEAFF. CDR3 sequence (DNA): TGTGCCAGCAGCTTAGGGACAGGGTCTACTGAAGCTTTCTTT.

The chain joins TRBV7-3 to TRBJ1-6; D gene uncertain. V was shortened by 3 bases and J by 12 bases, with 9 bases between the two germline ends. This CDR3 comprises 12 residues. Germline CDR1 and CDR2: SGHTA and FQGTGA. The CDR3 protein is CASSLGSGPLHF. The DNA of the CDR3 is TGTGCCAGCAGCTTGGGGAGTGGACCCCTCCACTTT.

Note on this clone: The sample has other DNA sequences that encode this CDR3 too. This rearrangement joins TRBV28 to TRBJ2-7, with D perhaps TRBD1 (6 bases). In germline, CDR1 is MDHEN, CDR2 SYDVKM. V lost 6 bases to trimming and J lost 2 bases, with 8 bases between them. The CDR3 runs 12 residues. CDR3 DNA sequence: TGTGCCAGCAGCAGGGGCGCCTACGAGCAGTACTTC. Translation gives CASSRGAYEQYF.

The CDR3 here is CASSRTLDRGLETQYF. CDR3 coding DNA: TGTGCCAGTAGCCGTACCTTGGACAGGGGGCTAGAGACCCAGTACTTC. The V and J genes are TRBV19 and TRBJ2-5, with TRBD1 matching over 11 bases. V lost 6 bases and J lost 4; bases outside the gene matches: 10. The CDR3 is 16 amino acids. The germline CDR1 and CDR2 sequences are LNHDA and SQIVND (reference sequence).

The chain uses TRBV9 and TRBJ2-3, with D uncertain. The V end lost 5 bases, the J end lost 4 bases, and 8 bases lay between the germline ends. CDR1 and CDR2 (germline): SGDLS, YYNGEE. The CDR3 spans 12 residues. For the CDR3, the DNA is TGTGCCAGCAGTGCACTGGCAGATACGCAGTATTTT. As protein: CASSALADTQYF.

This clone appeared a few times. Sequence at one end of the junction differs from germline and may be a read error. The rearrangement joins TRBV19 to TRBJ2-7, with D possibly matching TRBD2 (5 bases). The CDR3 totals 19 residues. The germline CDR1 and CDR2 sequences are LNHDA and SQIVND (reference sequence). CDR3 amino acids: CASSPSLGLSPTSSHEQYF. The CDR3 coding sequence is TGTGCCAGTAGTCCCTCACTCGGACTCTCCCCCACCTCCTCCCACGAGCAGTACTTC.

This clone was recorded once. This chain joins TRBV6-5 and TRBJ2-7; weak D call: TRBD2 (5 bases). Germline V gene data show CDR1 as MNHEY and CDR2 as SVGAGI. The V gene lost 10 bases and the J gene lost 2 bases, with 18 bases spanning the gap. The length of the CDR3 is 14 residues. The DNA for the CDR3 is TGTGCCACCCCCGAGGGTTATCGGCCCTACGAGCAGTACTTC. Its translation is CATPEGYRPYEQYF.